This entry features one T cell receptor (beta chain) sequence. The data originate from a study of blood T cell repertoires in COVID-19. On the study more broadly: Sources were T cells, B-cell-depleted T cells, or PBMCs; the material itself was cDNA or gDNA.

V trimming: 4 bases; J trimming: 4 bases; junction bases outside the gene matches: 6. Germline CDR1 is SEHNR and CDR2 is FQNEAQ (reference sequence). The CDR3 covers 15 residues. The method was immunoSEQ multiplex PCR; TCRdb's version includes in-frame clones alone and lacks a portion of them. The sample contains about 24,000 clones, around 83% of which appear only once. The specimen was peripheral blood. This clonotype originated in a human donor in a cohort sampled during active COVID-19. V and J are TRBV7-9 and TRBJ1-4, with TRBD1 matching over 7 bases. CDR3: CASSSTGTVNEKLFF. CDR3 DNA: TGTGCCAGCAGCTCTACCGGGACAGTTAATGAAAAACTGTTTTTT.